This T cell receptor (beta chain) was captured by sequencing in a study of T cells in Graves' hyperthyroidism and ophthalmopathy. This clonotype appeared many times. The TCR beta CDR3 regions underwent amplification using RNA transcripts as the source. A first-round RT-PCR of the TCR CDR3 used the HTBI primer set. One entry per CDR3 protein results from TCRdb running MiXCR on the multiplex PCR reads. The profile shows about 610,000 distinct CDR3 sequences, about 14% of them singletons. The CDR3 contains 15 residues. CDR1 and CDR2 (germline): MNHEY, SMNVEV (reference sequence). The V gene end was trimmed by 3 bases and the J gene end by 2 bases; junction bases not matched to a gene: 6.

This chain links TRBV27 with TRBJ2-7, with 8 bases aligning to TRBD1. The TCR was taken from a woman aged 40 to 49 with Graves' ophthalmopathy. The sequenced material came from blood. For the CDR3, the DNA is TGTGCCAGCAGTTTGGGGATACAGGGGGCCTACGAGCAGTACTTC. Amino acids: CASSLGIQGAYEQYF.